The next 17 T cell receptor beta chains were all read from a single sample in a study of shared clonotypes between healthy human individuals (dated by TCRdb to 2020 to 2022). Library method: the immunoSEQ multiplex PCR assay. Imported from immuneACCESS, the table was reduced by TCRdb to in-frame sequences with V and J called. These copies leave out some clones; in studies compared against another copy, an unresolved V gene accounts for under half, and the cause of the remainder is not known. This sample has 1.4 million to 1.5 million clones in its table, and around 97% of those were observed once. Of the sample, over 1% falls within the top ten clones. Sequenced input: naive CD4+ T cells sorted from blood. The cell subset or site label corresponds to: CD45RA+ positively selected. The origin of the receptors is a man aged 30 to 45 in good health.

The CDR3, as DNA: TGCGCCAGCAGCCAAGTCCCGGACAGGGGAAACACTGAAGCTTTCTTT. It codes for CASSQVPDRGNTEAFF. The chain employs TRBV4-1 and TRBJ1-1, with 9 bases that match TRBD1. Trimming removed 1 base from V and 2 bases from J; junction bases left unmatched: 5. The CDR3 covers 16 residues. Germline V gives CDR1 MGHRA, CDR2 YSYEKL.

The V call is TRBV30, the J call TRBJ2-7; D is unclear. Germline V gene lookup returns CDR1 GTSNPN and CDR2 SVGIG (reference sequence). The CDR3 has 11 residues. Between the trimmed V and J ends, which lost 1 base and 3 bases, there was a span of 4 bases. The DNA of the CDR3 is TGTGCCTGGAGTGGGGTCTACGAGCAGTACTTC. This gives the protein CAWSGVYEQYF.

This chain links TRBV14 with TRBJ2-5; 13 bases are shared with TRBD2. The CDR3 length is 15 residues. V gave up 4 bases and J gave up 3 bases; unmatched junction bases: 2. Germline lookup yields CDR1 SGHDN and CDR2 FVKESK. The CDR3 coding sequence is TGTGCCAGCAGCCTAGGACTAGCGGGAGAAGAGACCCAGTACTTC. Amino acid sequence: CASSLGLAGEETQYF.

V is TRBV10-3 and J is TRBJ2-1; weak D call: TRBD2 (5 bases). The CDR3 has 12 amino acids. Germline CDR1 ENHRY, CDR2 SYGVKD. V was trimmed by 5 bases and J by 7 bases, leaving 9 bases between them. The CDR3 loop is CAISPGENEQFF. DNA for the CDR3: TGTGCCATCAGTCCTGGGGAGAATGAGCAGTTCTTC.

This chain connects TRBV30 to TRBJ2-7; D uncertain. CDR1 is GTSNPN and CDR2 is SVGIG in the germline V gene (reference sequence). The CDR3 sequence is 12 residues long. Trimming left V 3 bases short and J 0 bases short, with 6 bases between. The DNA for the CDR3 is TGTGCCTGGAGCTCGGTCTCCTACGAGCAGTACTTC. Its protein is CAWSSVSYEQYF.

V gene TRBV28 combines with J gene TRBJ2-7, with D possibly TRBD1 on 6 matching bases. Trimming took 3 bases from V and 2 from J, leaving 20 bases between them. This CDR3 is built from 17 residues. CDR1 MDHEN and CDR2 SYDVKM come from the germline V gene. The CDR3 reads CASSFSRGKTRAYEQYF. The CDR3 DNA sequence: TGTGCCAGCAGTTTTTCCAGGGGAAAAACAAGGGCCTACGAGCAGTACTTC.

This clone was recorded only once. The V and J genes are TRBV29-1 and TRBJ2-7; D possibly uses TRBD1 or TRBD2 (5 bases each). The germline V gene encodes CDR1 SQVTM and CDR2 ANQGSEA. CDR3 size: 13 residues. The V and J ends lost 3 bases and 1 base respectively, with 10 bases between them. For the CDR3, the DNA is TGCAGCGTTGATAGGGACGGTTCCTACGAGCAGTACTTC. Translated, it gives CSVDRDGSYEQYF.

V gene TRBV19 combines with J gene TRBJ1-5; D unresolved. Germline CDR1 reads LNHDA; CDR2 reads SQIVND (reference sequence). V was shortened by 7 bases and J by 8 bases, with 15 bases between the two germline ends. CDR3 length: 13 residues. The CDR3 DNA sequence: TGTGCCAGTACCCCAGGAGCCTGGGAGCCCCAGCATTTT. Encoded protein: CASTPGAWEPQHF.

The genes are TRBV6-6 and TRBJ2-5; D not certain. Germline lookup yields CDR1 MNHNY and CDR2 SVGAGI (reference sequence). This CDR3 comprises 15 residues. The V gene lost 5 bases and the J gene lost 1 base, with 14 bases spanning the gap. As DNA, the CDR3 is TGTGCCAGCAGTACCCAGTTTAACAGCCAAGAGACCCAGTACTTC. It yields the protein CASSTQFNSQETQYF.

The chain links TRBV6-6 to TRBJ2-5; D unclear. In germline, CDR1 is MNHNY, CDR2 SVGAGI (reference sequence). This CDR3 is built from 13 residues. The V and J ends lost 0 bases and 5 bases respectively, with 7 bases between them. The CDR3 DNA follows: TGTGCCAGCAGTTACTCTCCAAGGGAGACCCAGTACTTC. Its protein product is CASSYSPRETQYF.

Concerning this clone itself: The same CDR3 arises from other DNA sequences in this sample as well. This sequence joins TRBV28 and TRBJ1-2; D gene ambiguous. From germline, CDR1 is MDHEN and CDR2 SYDVKM. The CDR3 loop spans 13 amino acids. Trimming stripped 3 bases from V and 2 bases from J, with 7 bases between. CDR3 in DNA: TGTGCCAGCAGTTTTGGCGCCAACTATGGCTACACCTTC. Residues: CASSFGANYGYTF.

DNA for the CDR3: TGTGCCAGCATATCGACAGGGTACCAGCCCCAGCATTTT. Translated, it gives CASISTGYQPQHF. V gene TRBV28 combines with J gene TRBJ1-5, with 7 nucleotides matching TRBD1. V was clipped by 7 bases and J by 7 bases; unmatched bases: 7. CDR3 length: 13 residues. The germline V gene has CDR1 MDHEN and CDR2 SYDVKM.

Note on this clone: Sequence at one end of the junction differs from germline and may be a read error. The CDR3 protein is CASRSRDPSFEQYF. CDR3 coding DNA: TGTGCCAGCAGATCCCGGGACCCGTCCTTCGAGCAGTACTTC. The rearrangement links TRBV7-2 to TRBJ2-7; D possibly uses TRBD1 or TRBD2 (5 bases each). Germline V CDR1 and CDR2: SGHTA, FQGNSA. This CDR3 is built from 14 residues.

As to this clone: The sample contains more than one DNA sequence encoding this CDR3. This rearrangement joins TRBV2 to TRBJ2-5; D is unclear. The CDR3 is 11 amino acids. CDR1 and CDR2 (germline): SNHLY, FYNNEI. The V and J ends lost 6 bases and 2 bases respectively, with 4 bases between them. The CDR3 DNA sequence: TGTGCCAGCAGCAGGCAAGAGACCCAGTACTTC. Translating gives CASSRQETQYF.

The chain couples TRBV28 to TRBJ2-5, with 8 bases that match TRBD2. With V trimmed by 5 bases and J by 5 bases, 10 bases remained unmatched. This CDR3 contains 15 residues. Looked up from germline, CDR1 is MDHEN and CDR2 is SYDVKM. This CDR3 is CASSLSGSPRETQYF. The DNA for the CDR3 is TGTGCCAGCAGTCTCAGCGGGAGCCCCAGGGAGACCCAGTACTTC.

This rearrangement joins TRBV29-1 to TRBJ1-2, with 7 positions matching TRBD1. The CDR3 has 13 residues. V was clipped by 3 bases and J by 2 bases; unmatched bases: 3. CDR1 and CDR2 (germline): SQVTM, ANQGSEA. The CDR3 sequence is CSVDGTANYGYTF. DNA of the CDR3: TGCAGCGTTGACGGGACAGCCAACTATGGCTACACCTTC.

The genes are TRBV7-3 and TRBJ1-5; 9 bases are a match to TRBD1. Germline V lookup: CDR1 SGHTA, CDR2 FQGTGA. This CDR3 has 14 residues. The trim removed 5 bases at V and 4 bases at J, leaving 3 bases unmatched. CDR3 DNA sequence: TGTGCCAGCAGCCAGACAGGGGGTAATCAGCCCCAGCATTTT. Its translation is CASSQTGGNQPQHF.